This T cell receptor beta chain was identified in a study of T cell repertoires in cytomegalovirus infection. MiXCR, run by TCRdb on the reads, gives a single entry per CDR3 protein. The data show tens of thousands of distinct CDR3 sequences, around a fifth seen once. CDR3 length equals 12 residues. V was cut by 2 bases and J by 7 bases, with 8 bases left in between. CDR1 and CDR2 (germline): SEHNR, FQNEAQ (reference sequence). This clonotype was seen only a few times. Antigen specificity is unknown. The material sequenced was CD8+ T cells from cultured PBMCs, taken from culture after CMV antigen stimulation. This sequence joins TRBV7-9 and TRBJ2-5; no clear D gene. This TCR came from a human donor in good health (CMV status not recorded). Some clones in this sample may be carry-over from other donors' samples. CDR3 sequence (DNA): TGTGCCAGCAGCTTACTCGCTGGGACCCAGTACTTC. Amino acids: CASSLLAGTQYF.